The text below deals with one T cell receptor (beta chain). This clonotype was counted ten times or more. It has no known antigen specificity. Base-call qualities are not available, and no considerably larger clone is one nucleotide away. Library method: 5' RACE. The sequencer was an Illumina HiSeq 2500. The second PCR ran for about 7 to 11 cycles and used a J-beta primer mix along with a sample-barcoded 5' primer. A template-switch 5' adaptor carrying 12 random nucleotides introduced a unique molecular identifier onto each TCR beta cDNA molecule. At least 3 million CDR3-containing paired-end reads were obtained from each sample. The Mint cDNA synthesis kit, primed by a TRBC-specific oligonucleotide, was used to synthesize first-strand cDNA from all RNA. After uracil-DNA glycosylase treatment, a first 18-cycle PCR used universal primers M1SS and BC2_uni_R on all cDNA. On the authors' methods: For normalization, 1 million high-quality reads, each with a distinct molecular identifier, were randomly selected from each sample. Instead of being binned into consensus sequences, reads with shared molecular identifiers were discarded. MiTCR, with a Q25 quality threshold and the strictest error-elimination algorithm, was used for CDR3 identification, clonotype clustering and error correction. Lower-bound total TCR beta diversity was estimated with a nonparametric unseen species model using Euler transformation. TCRdb handled the public reads itself, with Q25 trimming in fastp and clone calling in MiXCR, and kept productive beta chains. Rows matching on CDR3 protein sequence are summarized as one entry with the most common DNA and genes. For this entry, the V and J calls and clone size follow TCRdb and not the study's own pipeline. Across this sample there are fewer than 800,000 distinct CDR3 sequences, with approximately 29% seen only once. Approximately 15% of the sample goes to the ten largest clones.

Systemically healthy Caucasian individuals from Russia, around 38 in total and aged about 6 to 100 years, were included as donors. Around 10 milliliters of peripheral blood were drawn from each donor into EDTA-treated Vacutainer tubes. Ficoll-Paque density-gradient centrifugation was used to isolate PBMCs, with at least 6.5 million per sample. Total RNA, at least 6 micrograms per sample, was extracted from PBMCs with Trizol reagent. For every donor, an aliquot of PBMCs went through flow cytometry to measure the percentages of naive CD45RAhigh/CD27high T cells. These data belong to a study of blood T cells in healthy people across ages (dated by TCRdb to between 2014 and 2017). Study-wide context: In model experiments, roughly one uniquely barcoded TCR beta cDNA molecule per two T cells was captured by template switching. To track age-related changes in TCR beta repertoire diversity, the study relied on deep sequencing normalized with unique cDNA molecular identifiers. The donors were split into four age groups: young (average 16 years), middle-aged (about 40), aged (approximately 59) and long-lived (82). To avoid experimental bias, donors of different ages were distributed randomly across sequencing lanes. The study analyzed two additional independent replicas of 1 million unique cDNA reads from the same blood draw for two donors, one aged 18 to 30 and one aged 80 or older. What the work shows at the level of the full study, not this receptor alone: The CMV infection status of donors was not known, potentially confounding age-related changes in expanded clonotypes. Observed TCR beta diversity correlated strongly with the percentage of naive T cells measured by flow cytometry. Estimates of total diversity from one million sequenced T cells were regarded as lower bounds and underestimates. The long-lived group showed more naive CD4+ T cells, fewer expanded clones and increased TCR diversity than the aged group, suggesting age selection. As age increased, observed TCR beta diversity per million T cells dropped in a roughly linear way, and a significant reduction was already evident by age 40. Because profiling used bulk unsorted PBMCs, naive and antigen-experienced compartments could not be compared conclusively.

V loses 0 bases, J loses 6 bases, and the germline ends lie 8 bases apart. The germline V gene specifies SGHRS as CDR1 and YFSETQ as CDR2. The CDR3 has 13 amino acids, counting the end cysteine and phenylalanine. The read is trimmed to its CDR3 DNA, 39 bases read in frame from base 1. The chain is encoded by TRBV5-1 joined to TRBJ2-3; a confident D gene designation cannot be given. Sequenced material: blood. This TCR was sampled from a woman of 80 years or more in good health. Donor details come from another sample of the same person, matched by shared clones. The CDR3 region reads CASSLVPGDTQYF. The bases read TGCGCCAGCAGCTTGGTTCCTGGGGATACGCAGTATTTT.